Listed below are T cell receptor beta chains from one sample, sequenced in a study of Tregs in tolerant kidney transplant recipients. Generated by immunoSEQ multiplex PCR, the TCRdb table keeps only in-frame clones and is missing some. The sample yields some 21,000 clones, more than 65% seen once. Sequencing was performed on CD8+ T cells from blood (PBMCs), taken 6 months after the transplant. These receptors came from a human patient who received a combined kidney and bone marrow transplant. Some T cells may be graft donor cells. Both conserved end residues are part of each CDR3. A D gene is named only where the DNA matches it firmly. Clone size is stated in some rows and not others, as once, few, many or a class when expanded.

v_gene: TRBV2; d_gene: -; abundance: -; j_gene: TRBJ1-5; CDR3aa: CASSPGDSHQPQHF; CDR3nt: TGTGCCAGCAGCCCAGGAGACAGTCATCAGCCCCAGCATTTT
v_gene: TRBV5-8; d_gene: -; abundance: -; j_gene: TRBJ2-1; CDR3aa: CASSPYGGPSSYNEQFF; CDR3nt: TGTGCCAGCAGCCCATACGGGGGGCCCTCCTCCTACAATGAGCAGTTCTTC
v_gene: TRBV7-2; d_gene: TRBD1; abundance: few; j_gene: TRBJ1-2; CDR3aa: CASSDNQGQGIYGYTF; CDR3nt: TGTGCCAGCAGCGATAACCAAGGACAGGGGATCTATGGCTACACCTTC
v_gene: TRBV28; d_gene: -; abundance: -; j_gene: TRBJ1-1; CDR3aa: CASSFLGQGNTEAFF; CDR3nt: TGTGCCAGCAGTTTCTTAGGGCAGGGAAACACTGAAGCTTTCTTT
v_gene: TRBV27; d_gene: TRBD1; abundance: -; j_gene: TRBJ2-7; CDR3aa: CASSWSGTGVIYEQYF; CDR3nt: TGTGCCAGCAGTTGGAGTGGGACAGGGGTGATCTACGAGCAGTACTTC
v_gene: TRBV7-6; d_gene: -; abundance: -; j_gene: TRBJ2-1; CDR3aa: CASSLALSGTVYNEQFF; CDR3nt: TGTGCCAGCAGCTTAGCCCTTAGCGGAACAGTGTACAATGAGCAGTTCTTC
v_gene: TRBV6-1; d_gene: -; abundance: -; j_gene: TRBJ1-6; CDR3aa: CASSEGSGNSPLHF; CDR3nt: TGTGCCAGCAGTGAAGGATCAGGGAATTCCCCCCTCCACTTT
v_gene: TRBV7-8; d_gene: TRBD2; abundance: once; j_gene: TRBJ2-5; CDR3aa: CASSFGLAGGEVGTQYF; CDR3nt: TGTGCCAGCAGCTTCGGACTAGCGGGGGGGGAGGTCGGGACCCAGTACTTC
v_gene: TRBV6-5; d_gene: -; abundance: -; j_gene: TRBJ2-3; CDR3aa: CASSSGNSVYTQYF; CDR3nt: TGTGCCAGCAGTTCCGGGAATAGCGTGTATACGCAGTATTTT
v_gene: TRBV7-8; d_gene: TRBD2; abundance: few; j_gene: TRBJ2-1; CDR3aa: CASSLASGSRNEQFF; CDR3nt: TGTGCCAGCAGCTTAGCTAGCGGGAGTAGAAATGAGCAGTTCTTC
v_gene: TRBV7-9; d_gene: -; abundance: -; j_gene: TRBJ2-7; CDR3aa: CASSFGGRVSYEQYF; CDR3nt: TGTGCCAGCAGCTTCGGCGGCAGGGTTTCCTACGAGCAGTACTTC
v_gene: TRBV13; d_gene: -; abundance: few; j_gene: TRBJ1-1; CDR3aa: CASMAGNTEAFF; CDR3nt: TGTGCCAGCATGGCAGGGAACACTGAAGCTTTCTTT
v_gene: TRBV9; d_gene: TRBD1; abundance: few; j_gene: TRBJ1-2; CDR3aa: CASSATDREYGYTF; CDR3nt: TGTGCCAGCAGCGCGACGGACAGGGAGTATGGCTACACCTTC
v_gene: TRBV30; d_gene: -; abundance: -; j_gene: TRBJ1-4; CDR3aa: CAWSVWGGNEKLFF; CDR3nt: TGTGCCTGGAGTGTTTGGGGGGGTAATGAAAAACTGTTTTTT
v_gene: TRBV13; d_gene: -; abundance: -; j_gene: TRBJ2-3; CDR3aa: CASSLEGAGTDTQYF; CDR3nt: TGTGCCAGCAGCTTAGAAGGGGCCGGCACAGATACGCAGTATTTT
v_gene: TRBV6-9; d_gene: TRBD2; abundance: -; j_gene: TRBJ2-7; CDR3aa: CASSATTSASYEQYF; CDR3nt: TGTGCCAGCAGTGCAACGACTAGCGCCTCCTACGAGCAGTACTTC
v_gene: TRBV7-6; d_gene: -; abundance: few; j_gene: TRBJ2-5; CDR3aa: CASSSTGTPQYF; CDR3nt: TGTGCCAGCAGCTCAACCGGGACTCCCCAGTACTTC
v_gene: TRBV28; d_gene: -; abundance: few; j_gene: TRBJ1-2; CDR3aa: CASSSARVHGYTF; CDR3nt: TGTGCCAGCAGTTCGGCCAGGGTCCATGGCTACACCTTC
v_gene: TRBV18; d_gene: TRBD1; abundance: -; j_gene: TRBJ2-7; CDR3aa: CASSPDRGLGEQYF; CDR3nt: TGTGCCAGCTCACCCGACAGGGGGCTCGGCGAGCAGTACTTC
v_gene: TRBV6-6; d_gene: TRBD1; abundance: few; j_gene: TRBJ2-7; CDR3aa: CASSPTGQGYEQYF; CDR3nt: TGTGCCAGCAGTCCCACGGGACAGGGCTACGAGCAGTACTTC
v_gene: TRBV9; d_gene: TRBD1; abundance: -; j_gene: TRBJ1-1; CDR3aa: CASSVTGTALNTEAFF; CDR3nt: TGTGCCAGCAGCGTAACCGGGACAGCCCTGAACACTGAAGCTTTCTTT
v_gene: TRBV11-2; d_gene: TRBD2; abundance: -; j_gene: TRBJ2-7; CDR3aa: CASSLGSGGYEQYF; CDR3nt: TGTGCCAGCAGCTTGGGTAGCGGGGGTTACGAGCAGTACTTC
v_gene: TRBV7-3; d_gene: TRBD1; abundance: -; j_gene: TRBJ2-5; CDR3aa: CASSPSGGRETQYF; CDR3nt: TGTGCCAGCAGCCCCTCAGGGGGCCGGGAGACCCAGTACTTC
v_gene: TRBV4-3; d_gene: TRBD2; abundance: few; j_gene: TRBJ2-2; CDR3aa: CASSQVASGVTKTGELFF; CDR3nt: TGCGCCAGCAGCCAAGTGGCTAGCGGGGTAACTAAGACCGGGGAGCTGTTTTTT
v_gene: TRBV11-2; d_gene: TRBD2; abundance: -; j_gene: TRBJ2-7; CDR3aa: CASSLFSGSYEQYF; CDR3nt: TGTGCCAGCAGCTTATTTAGCGGGAGCTACGAGCAGTACTTC
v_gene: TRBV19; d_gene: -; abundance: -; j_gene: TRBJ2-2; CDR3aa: CASSIFSPTGELFF; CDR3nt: TGTGCCAGTAGTATATTTAGCCCCACCGGGGAGCTGTTTTTT
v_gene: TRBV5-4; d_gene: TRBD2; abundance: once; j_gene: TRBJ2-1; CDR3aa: CASSLRLAGEYNEQFF; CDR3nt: TGTGCCAGCAGCCTGAGACTAGCGGGAGAGTACAATGAGCAGTTCTTC
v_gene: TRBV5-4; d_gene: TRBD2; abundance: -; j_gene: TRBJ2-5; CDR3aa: CASSRRGGRGETQYF; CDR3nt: TGTGCCAGCAGCCGGCGGGGGGGTCGAGGAGAGACCCAGTACTTC
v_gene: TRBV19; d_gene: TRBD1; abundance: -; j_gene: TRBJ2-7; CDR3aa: CASSVTQGLSYEQYF; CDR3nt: TGTGCCAGTAGCGTCACACAGGGGTTATCCTACGAGCAGTACTTC
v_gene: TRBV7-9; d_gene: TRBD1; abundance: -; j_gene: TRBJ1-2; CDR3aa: CASRGDRVKANYGYTF; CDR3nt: TGTGCCAGCAGGGGGGACAGGGTAAAGGCTAACTATGGCTACACCTTC
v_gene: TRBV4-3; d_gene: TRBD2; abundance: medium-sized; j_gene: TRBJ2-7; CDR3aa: CASGNGLAGSEQYF; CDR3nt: TGCGCCAGCGGCAATGGACTAGCGGGAAGCGAGCAGTACTTC
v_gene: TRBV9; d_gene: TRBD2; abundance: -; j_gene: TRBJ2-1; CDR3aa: CASSVSRLAGGKDSYNEQFF; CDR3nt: TGTGCCAGCAGCGTTAGCAGACTAGCGGGGGGCAAGGACAGTTACAATGAGCAGTTCTTC
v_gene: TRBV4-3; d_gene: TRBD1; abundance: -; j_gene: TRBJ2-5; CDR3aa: CASSPSLGQGAETQYF; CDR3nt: TGCGCCAGCAGCCCATCCCTGGGACAGGGGGCTGAGACCCAGTACTTC
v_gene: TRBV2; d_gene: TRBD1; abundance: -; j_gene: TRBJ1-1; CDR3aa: CASSTSLGTGGGGEAFF; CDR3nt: TGTGCCAGCAGTACTTCCTTGGGGACAGGGGGCGGGGGTGAAGCTTTCTTT
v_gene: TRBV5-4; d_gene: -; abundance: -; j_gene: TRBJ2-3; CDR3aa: CASSSRYTDTQYF; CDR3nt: TGTGCCAGCAGCTCCCGTTACACAGATACGCAGTATTTT
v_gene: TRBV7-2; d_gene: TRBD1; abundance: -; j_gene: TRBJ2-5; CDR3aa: CASSTRTGEETQYF; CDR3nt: TGTGCCAGCAGCACGCGGACAGGGGAAGAGACCCAGTACTTC
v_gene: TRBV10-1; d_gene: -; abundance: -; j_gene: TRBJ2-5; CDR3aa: CASSVSREGQETQYF; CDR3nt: TGCGCCAGCAGTGTCAGCAGGGAAGGCCAAGAGACCCAGTACTTC
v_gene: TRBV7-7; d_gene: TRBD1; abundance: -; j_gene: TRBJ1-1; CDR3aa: CASSITPGQEAFF; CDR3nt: TGTGCCAGCAGCATTACTCCGGGACAGGAAGCTTTCTTT
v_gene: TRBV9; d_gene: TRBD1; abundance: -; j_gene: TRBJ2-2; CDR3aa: CASSGPGQGESGELFF; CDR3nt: TGTGCCAGCAGCGGTCCGGGACAGGGTGAATCCGGGGAGCTGTTTTTT
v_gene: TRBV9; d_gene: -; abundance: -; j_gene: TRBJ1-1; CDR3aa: CASSPEGATGGAFF; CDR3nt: TGTGCCAGCAGCCCAGAGGGTGCTACGGGGGGGGCTTTCTTT
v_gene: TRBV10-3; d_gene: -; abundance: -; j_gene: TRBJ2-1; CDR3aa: CALKGVSNEQFF; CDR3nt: TGTGCCCTAAAGGGGGTGAGCAATGAGCAGTTCTTC
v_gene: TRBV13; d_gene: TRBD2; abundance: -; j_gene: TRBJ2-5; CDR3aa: CASSAGGGKSTQYF; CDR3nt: TGTGCCAGCAGCGCCGGGGGGGGCAAGAGTACCCAGTACTTC
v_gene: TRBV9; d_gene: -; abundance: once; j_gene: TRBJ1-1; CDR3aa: CASSPYPEGSAEAFF; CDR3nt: TGTGCCAGCAGCCCCTACCCGGAGGGTAGCGCTGAAGCTTTCTTT
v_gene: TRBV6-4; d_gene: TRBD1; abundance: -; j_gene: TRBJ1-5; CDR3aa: CASYDRQGRSNQPQHF; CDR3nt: TGTGCCAGCTACGACCGACAGGGCCGAAGCAATCAGCCCCAGCATTTT
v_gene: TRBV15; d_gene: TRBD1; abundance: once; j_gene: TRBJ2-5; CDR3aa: CATRGRTGQETQYF; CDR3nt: TGTGCCACCAGAGGACGGACAGGGCAAGAGACCCAGTACTTC
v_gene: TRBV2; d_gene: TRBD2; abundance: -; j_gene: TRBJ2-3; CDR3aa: CASSGTERGRTDTQYF; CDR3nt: TGTGCCAGCAGTGGAACGGAGCGGGGGCGCACAGATACGCAGTATTTT
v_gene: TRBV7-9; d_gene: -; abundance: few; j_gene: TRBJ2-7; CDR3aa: CASSLQQSYEQYF; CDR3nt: TGTGCCAGCAGCCTCCAACAGTCCTACGAGCAGTACTTC
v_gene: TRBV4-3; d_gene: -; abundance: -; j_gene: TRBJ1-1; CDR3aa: CASSQGLGAQDTEAFF; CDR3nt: TGCGCCAGCAGCCAAGGTTTGGGGGCGCAGGACACTGAAGCTTTCTTT
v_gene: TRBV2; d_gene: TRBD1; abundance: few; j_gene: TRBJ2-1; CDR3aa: CASSRDRGRSEQFF; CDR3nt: TGTGCCAGCAGCAGGGACAGGGGTCGGAGTGAGCAGTTCTTC
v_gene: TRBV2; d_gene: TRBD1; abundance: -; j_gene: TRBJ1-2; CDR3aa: CASSDTGGRMGYTF; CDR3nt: TGTGCCAGCAGTGATACAGGGGGCCGAATGGGCTACACCTTC
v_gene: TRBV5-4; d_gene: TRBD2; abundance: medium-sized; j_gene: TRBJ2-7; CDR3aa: CASSLQRGSYEQYF; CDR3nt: TGTGCCAGCAGCTTACAGCGGGGCTCCTACGAGCAGTACTTC
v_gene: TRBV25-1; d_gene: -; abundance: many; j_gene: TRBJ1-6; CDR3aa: CAPRGDNSPLHF; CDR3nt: TGTGCCCCCCGGGGGGATAATTCCCCCCTCCACTTT
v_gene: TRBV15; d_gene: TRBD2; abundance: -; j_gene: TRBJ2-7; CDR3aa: CATRLAGGFYEQYF; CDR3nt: TGTGCCACGAGACTAGCGGGGGGATTCTACGAGCAGTACTTC
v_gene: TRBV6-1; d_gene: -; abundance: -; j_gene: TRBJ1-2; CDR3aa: CASSDTRGLWYGYTF; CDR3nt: TGTGCCAGCAGTGATACCAGGGGATTGTGGTATGGCTACACCTTC
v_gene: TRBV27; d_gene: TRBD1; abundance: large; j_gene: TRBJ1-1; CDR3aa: CASSILTGEAFF; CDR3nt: TGTGCCAGCAGTATCCTGACAGGGGAAGCTTTCTTT
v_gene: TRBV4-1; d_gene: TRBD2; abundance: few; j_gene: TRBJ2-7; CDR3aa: CASSQDRGVSDEQYF; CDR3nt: TGCGCCAGCAGCCAAGATCGGGGGGTCTCGGACGAGCAGTACTTC
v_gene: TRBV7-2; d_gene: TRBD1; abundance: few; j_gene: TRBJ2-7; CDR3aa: CASSHRDRNYEQYF; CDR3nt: TGTGCCAGCAGCCACCGGGACAGGAACTACGAGCAGTACTTC
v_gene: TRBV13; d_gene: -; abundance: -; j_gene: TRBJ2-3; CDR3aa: CASSPDRTEDNTDTQYF; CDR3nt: TGTGCCAGCAGCCCCGACCGGACAGAGGACAACACAGATACGCAGTATTTT
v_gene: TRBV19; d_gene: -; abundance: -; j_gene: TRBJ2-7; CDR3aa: CASSIDSHSSYEQYF; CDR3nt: TGTGCCAGTAGTATCGACAGTCATAGCTCCTACGAGCAGTACTTC
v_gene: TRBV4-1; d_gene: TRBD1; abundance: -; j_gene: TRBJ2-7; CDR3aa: CASSAGTGAYEQYF; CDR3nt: TGCGCCAGCAGCGCCGGGACAGGAGCCTACGAGCAGTACTTC